These 4 T cell receptor beta chains originate from one sample sequenced in a study of T cell repertoires in cytomegalovirus infection. These receptors lack a known antigen. TCRdb re-called the reads with MiXCR, one entry per CDR3 protein. The table lists hundreds of thousands of distinct CDR3 sequences, roughly a third of them singletons. The source material was cultured PBMCs, sampled from culture after CMV antigen stimulation. These receptors came from a human donor in good health (CMV status not recorded). Some clones in this sample may be carry-over from other donors' samples.

V is TRBV12-3 or TRBV12-4 and J is TRBJ1-5; D unclear. The CDR3 sequence is 14 residues long. The ends were cut back, 3 bases at V and 3 bases at J, with 9 bases in the middle. The CDR3 here is CASSLYGVNQPQHF. The CDR3 DNA follows: TGTGCCAGCAGTTTGTACGGGGTCAATCAGCCCCAGCATTTT.

The chain has TRBV27 and TRBJ2-1; TRBD1 or TRBD2 may be the D gene (6 bases each). CDR3 size: 16 residues. The V gene's germline CDR1 is MNHEY and CDR2 SMNVEV (reference sequence). V dropped 1 base and J dropped 3 bases, with 13 bases sitting between them. CDR3 DNA: TGTGCCAGCAGTTTATTACCGGGGGCCATCTACAATGAGCAGTTCTTC. This translates into CASSLLPGAIYNEQFF.

This clonotype was seen only a few times. The rearrangement joins TRBV9 to TRBJ1-2; 10 nucleotides agree with TRBD1. Germline V gene sequence: CDR1 SGDLS, CDR2 YYNGEE. This CDR3 region has 14 residues. Losses at the gene ends were 3 bases for V and 8 bases for J; bases not matched to a gene: 7. CDR3 sequence (DNA): TGTGCCAGCAGCGAGACAGGGGGCCGGGGAGGCTACACCTTC. Its protein product is CASSETGGRGGYTF.

This chain links TRBV12-3 or TRBV12-4 with TRBJ2-1, with D hard to call. V dropped 3 bases and J dropped 6 bases, with 9 bases sitting between them. CDR3 length: 13 amino acids. As DNA, the CDR3 is TGTGCCAGCAGTTTTCTTTTTTTCAATGAGCAGTTCTTC. It encodes CASSFLFFNEQFF.